This T cell receptor (beta chain) was recorded in a study of STAT5B mutations in CD4+ large granular lymphocyte leukemia. Findings and limits, study-wide: Data were not HLA-matched across samples. Top patient clones used TRBV06 genes more often: 8/27 versus 2/35 in controls. Without putative leukemic clones, patient CD4-sorted repertoires remained more clonal than healthy CD4+ repertoires.

Of note for this clone: Its antigen remains unidentified.

J gave up 6 bases and V 8 bases, and 12 bases lay outside the gene matches. Germline values: CDR1 MNHEY, CDR2 SVGAGI. There are 14 residues in the CDR3. The survey-level immunoSEQ assay was used. The assay was immunoSEQ multiplex PCR, and TCRdb's table has in-frame clones only and misses some. The repertoire includes tens of thousands of clones, about 86% of them detected once, and less than 3% sits in the top ten. The receptor was isolated from a human donor in good health. The chain links TRBV6-5 to TRBJ2-7; 8 nucleotides match TRBD2. Sequenced material: CD4+ T cells from blood buffy coats. The CDR3 loop is CASWDVAGRGEQYF. DNA for the CDR3: TGTGCCAGCTGGGATGTAGCGGGACGAGGCGAGCAGTACTTC.